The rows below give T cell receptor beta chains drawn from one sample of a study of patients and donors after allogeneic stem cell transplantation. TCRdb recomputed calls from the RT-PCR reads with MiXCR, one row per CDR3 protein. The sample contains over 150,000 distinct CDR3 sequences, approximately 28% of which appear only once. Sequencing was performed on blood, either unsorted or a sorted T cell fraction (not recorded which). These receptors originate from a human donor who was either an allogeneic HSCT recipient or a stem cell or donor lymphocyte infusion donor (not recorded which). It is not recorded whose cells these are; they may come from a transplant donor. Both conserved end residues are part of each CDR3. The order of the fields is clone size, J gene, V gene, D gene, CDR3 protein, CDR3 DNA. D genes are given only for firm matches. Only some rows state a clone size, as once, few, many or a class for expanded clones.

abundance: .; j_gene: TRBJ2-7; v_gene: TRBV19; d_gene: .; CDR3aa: CASSIGDIVTYEQYF; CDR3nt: TGTGCCAGTAGTATAGGGGACATCGTAACGTACGAGCAGTACTTC
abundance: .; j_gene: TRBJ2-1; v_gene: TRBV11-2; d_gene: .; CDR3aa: CASSFLLGRGHEQFF; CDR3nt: TGTGCCAGCAGCTTCCTATTAGGACGCGGGCATGAGCAGTTCTTC
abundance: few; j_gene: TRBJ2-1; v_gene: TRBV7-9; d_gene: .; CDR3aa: CASIFRDNYNEQFF; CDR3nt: TGTGCCAGCATCTTCCGGGACAACTACAATGAGCAGTTCTTC
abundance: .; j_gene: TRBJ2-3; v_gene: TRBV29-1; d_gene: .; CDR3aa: CSVGLTGGPTDTQYF; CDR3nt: TGCAGCGTTGGGCTTACCGGGGGGCCCACAGATACGCAGTATTTT
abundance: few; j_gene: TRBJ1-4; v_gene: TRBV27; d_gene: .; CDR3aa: CASSPDASHPKGGLFF; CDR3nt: TGTGCCAGCAGTCCGGATGCGAGCCATCCTAAGGGGGGACTGTTTTTT
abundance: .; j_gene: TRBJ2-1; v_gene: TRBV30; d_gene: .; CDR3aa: CAWTAQAFF; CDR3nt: TGTGCCTGGACCGCACAAGCGTTCTTC
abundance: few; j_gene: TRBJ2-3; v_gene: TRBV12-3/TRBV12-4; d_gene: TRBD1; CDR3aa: CASRWTGTTQYF; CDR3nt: TGTGCCAGCCGGTGGACAGGCACTACGCAGTATTTT
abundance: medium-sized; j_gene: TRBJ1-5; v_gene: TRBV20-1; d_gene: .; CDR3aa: CSAQVMGSNQPQHF; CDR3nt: TGCAGTGCACAGGTTATGGGTAGCAATCAGCCCCAGCATTTT
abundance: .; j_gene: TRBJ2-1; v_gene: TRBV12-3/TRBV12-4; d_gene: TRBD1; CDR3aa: CASSLGTGGNEQFF; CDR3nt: TGTGCCAGCAGTTTAGGGACAGGGGGCAATGAGCAGTTCTTC
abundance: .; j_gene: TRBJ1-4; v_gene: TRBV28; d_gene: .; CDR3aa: CASSFLTVGEKLFF; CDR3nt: TGTGCCAGCAGTTTTTTGACAGTAGGTGAAAAACTGTTTTTT
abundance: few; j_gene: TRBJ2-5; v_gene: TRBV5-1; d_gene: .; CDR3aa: CASSWGRQETQYF; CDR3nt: TGCGCCAGCAGCTGGGGACGGCAAGAGACCCAGTACTTC
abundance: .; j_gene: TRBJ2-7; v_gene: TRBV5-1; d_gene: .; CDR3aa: CASSSGQHTYEQYF; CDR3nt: TGCGCCAGCAGCTCCGGACAGCATACCTACGAGCAGTACTTC
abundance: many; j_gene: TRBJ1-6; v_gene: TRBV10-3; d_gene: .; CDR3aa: CAIRDRGHGNSPLHF; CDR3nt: TGTGCCATCAGGGACAGAGGACATGGCAATTCACCCCTCCACTTT
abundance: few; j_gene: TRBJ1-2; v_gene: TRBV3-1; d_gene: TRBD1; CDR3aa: CASSPGQVYYGYTF; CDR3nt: TGTGCCAGCAGCCCGGGACAGGTCTACTATGGCTACACCTTC
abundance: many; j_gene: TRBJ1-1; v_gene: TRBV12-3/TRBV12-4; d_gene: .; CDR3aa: CASSVQQRAEAFF; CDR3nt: TGTGCCAGCAGTGTTCAACAGAGAGCTGAAGCTTTCTTT
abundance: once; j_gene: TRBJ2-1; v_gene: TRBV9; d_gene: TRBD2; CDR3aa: CASSVSGRASYNEQFF; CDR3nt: TGTGCCAGCAGCGTAAGCGGGAGGGCCTCCTACAATGAGCAGTTCTTC
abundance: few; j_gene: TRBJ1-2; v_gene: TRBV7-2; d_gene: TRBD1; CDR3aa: CASSLETGGNYGYTF; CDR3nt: TGTGCCAGCAGCTTAGAGACAGGGGGCAACTATGGCTACACCTTC
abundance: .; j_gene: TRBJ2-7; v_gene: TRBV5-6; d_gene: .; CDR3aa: CASSWGFLTNYEQYF; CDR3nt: TGTGCCAGCAGCTGGGGTTTTTTGACAAACTACGAGCAGTACTTC
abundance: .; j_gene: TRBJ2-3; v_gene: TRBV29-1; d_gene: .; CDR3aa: CSVGRPIGTQYF; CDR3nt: TGCAGCGTAGGGAGACCCATAGGTACGCAGTATTTT
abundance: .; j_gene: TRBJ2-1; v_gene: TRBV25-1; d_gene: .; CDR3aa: CASSETAHNEQFF; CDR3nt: TGTGCCAGCAGTGAAACGGCCCACAATGAGCAGTTCTTC
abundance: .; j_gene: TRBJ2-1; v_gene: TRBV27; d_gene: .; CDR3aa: CASSFEVPSSYNEQFF; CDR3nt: TGTGCCAGCAGTTTTGAAGTTCCGAGCTCCTACAATGAGCAGTTCTTC
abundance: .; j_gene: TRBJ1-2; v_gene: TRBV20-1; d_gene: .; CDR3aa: CRPLDYGYTF; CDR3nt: TGCAGACCCTTGGACTATGGCTACACCTTC
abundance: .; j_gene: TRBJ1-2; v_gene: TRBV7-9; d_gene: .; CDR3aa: CASSFFDGRYGYTF; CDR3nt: TGTGCCAGCAGCTTCTTCGACGGCCGATATGGCTACACCTTC
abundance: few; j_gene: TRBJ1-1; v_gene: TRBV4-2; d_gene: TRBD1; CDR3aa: CASSHPTGDTEAFF; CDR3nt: TGTGCCAGCAGCCACCCGACAGGGGACACTGAAGCTTTCTTT
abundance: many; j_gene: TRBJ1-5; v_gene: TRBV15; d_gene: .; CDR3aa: CATSRPPGDAFQPQHF; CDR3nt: TGTGCCACCAGCAGACCCCCAGGGGATGCCTTTCAGCCCCAGCATTTT
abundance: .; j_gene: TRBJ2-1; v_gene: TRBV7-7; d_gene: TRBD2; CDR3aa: CASSLTSAVYNEQFF; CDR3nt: TGTGCTAGCAGCTTGACTAGCGCCGTCTACAATGAGCAGTTCTTC
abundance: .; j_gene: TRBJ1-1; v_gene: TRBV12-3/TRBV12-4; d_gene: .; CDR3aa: CASSADMNTEAFF; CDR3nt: TGTGCCAGCAGTGCGGATATGAACACTGAAGCTTTCTTT
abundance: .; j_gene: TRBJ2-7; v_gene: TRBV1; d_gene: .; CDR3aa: CTSSLGLAGGYEQYF; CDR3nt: TGCACCAGCAGCCTGGGACTAGCGGGAGGGTATGAGCAGTACTTC
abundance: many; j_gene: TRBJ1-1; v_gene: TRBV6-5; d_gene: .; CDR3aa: CASSYSTTGTFTEAFF; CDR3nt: TGTGCCAGCAGTTACTCAACTACAGGCACATTCACTGAAGCTTTCTTT
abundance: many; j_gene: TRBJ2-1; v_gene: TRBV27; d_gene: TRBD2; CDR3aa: CASSLSRTSGEQFF; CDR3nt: TGTGCCAGCAGTTTATCCCGGACTAGCGGTGAGCAGTTCTTC
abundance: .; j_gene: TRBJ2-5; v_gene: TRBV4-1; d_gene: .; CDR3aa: CASSPPAGRRETQYF; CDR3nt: TGCGCCAGCAGCCCTCCCGCAGGCCGTCGGGAGACCCAGTACTTC
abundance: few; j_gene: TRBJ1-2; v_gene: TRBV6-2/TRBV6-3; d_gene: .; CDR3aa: CASSYSGYGYTF; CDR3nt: TGTGCCAGCAGTTACTCGGGCTATGGCTACACCTTC
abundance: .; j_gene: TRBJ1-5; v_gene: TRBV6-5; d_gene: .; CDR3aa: CASSYTGTQPQHF; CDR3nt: TGTGCCAGCAGTTACACAGGGACTCAGCCCCAGCATTTT
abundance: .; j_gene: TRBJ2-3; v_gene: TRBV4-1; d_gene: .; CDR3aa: CASSQEVNSVDTQYF; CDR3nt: TGCGCCAGCAGCCAAGAGGTCAACAGTGTGGATACGCAGTATTTT
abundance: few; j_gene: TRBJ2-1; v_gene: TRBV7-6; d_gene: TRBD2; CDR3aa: CASSPRTGGGNEQFF; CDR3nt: TGTGCCAGCAGCCCCCGGACTGGGGGAGGGAATGAGCAGTTCTTC
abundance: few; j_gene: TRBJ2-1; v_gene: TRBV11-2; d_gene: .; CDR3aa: CASSLAPNEQFF; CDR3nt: TGTGCCAGCAGCTTAGCTCCGAACGAGCAGTTCTTC
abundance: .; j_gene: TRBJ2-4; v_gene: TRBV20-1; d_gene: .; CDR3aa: CSAPETVLAKNIQYF; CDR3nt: TGCAGTGCCCCCGAGACAGTGCTAGCCAAAAACATTCAGTACTTC
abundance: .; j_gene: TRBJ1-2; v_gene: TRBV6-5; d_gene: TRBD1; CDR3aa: CASTHRGNRRNGYTF; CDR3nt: TGTGCCAGCACCCACAGGGGGAATAGGCGGAATGGCTACACCTTC
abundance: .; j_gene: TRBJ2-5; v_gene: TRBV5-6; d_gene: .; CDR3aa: CASSLVGQRETQYF; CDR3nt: TGTGCCAGCAGCTTGGTAGGCCAACGGGAGACCCAGTACTTC
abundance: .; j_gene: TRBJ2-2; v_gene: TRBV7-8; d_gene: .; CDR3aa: CASSLAVGGTGELFF; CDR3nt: TGTGCCAGCAGCTTAGCTGTAGGGGGCACCGGGGAGCTGTTTTTT
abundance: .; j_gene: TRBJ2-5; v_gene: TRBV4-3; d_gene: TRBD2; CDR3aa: CASSQETSGVQETQYF; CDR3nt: TGCGCCAGCAGCCAGGAAACTAGCGGGGTTCAAGAGACCCAGTACTTC
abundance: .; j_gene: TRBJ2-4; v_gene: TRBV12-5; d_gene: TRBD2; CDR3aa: CASAIGGGAKNIQYF; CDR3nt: TGTGCTAGTGCAATTGGGGGGGGAGCCAAAAACATTCAGTACTTC
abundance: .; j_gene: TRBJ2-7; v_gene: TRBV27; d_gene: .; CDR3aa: CASSPFSYEQYF; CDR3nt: TGTGCCAGCAGTCCGTTCTCCTACGAGCAGTACTTC
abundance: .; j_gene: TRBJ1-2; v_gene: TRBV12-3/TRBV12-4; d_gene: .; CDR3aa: CASTYEGGHGYGYTF; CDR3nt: TGTGCCAGCACCTATGAGGGGGGGCACGGCTATGGCTACACCTTC